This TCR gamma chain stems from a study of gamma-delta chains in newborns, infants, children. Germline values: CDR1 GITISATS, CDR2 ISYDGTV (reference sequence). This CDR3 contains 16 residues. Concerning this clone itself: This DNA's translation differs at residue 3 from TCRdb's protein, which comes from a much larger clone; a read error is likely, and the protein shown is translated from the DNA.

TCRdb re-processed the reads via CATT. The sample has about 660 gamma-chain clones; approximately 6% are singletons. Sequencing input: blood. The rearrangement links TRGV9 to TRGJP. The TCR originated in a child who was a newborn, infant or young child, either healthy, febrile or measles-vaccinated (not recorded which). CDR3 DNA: TGTGCCTTTTGGGAGGTAAAAGAGTTGGGCAAAAAAATCAAGGTATTT. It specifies CAFWEVKELGKKIKVF.